The source of this T cell receptor beta chain is a study of blood T cells in healthy people across ages. This clonotype has a handful of counts. A J-beta primer mix and a sample-barcoded 5' primer were used in a second PCR of roughly 7 to 12 cycles. One entry per CDR3 protein, called by TCRdb with MiXCR from the 5' RACE reads. The sample lists more than 750,000 distinct CDR3 sequences; 25% to 35% were seen once. Germline CDR1 MNHEY, CDR2 SVGEGT. The CDR3 consists of 13 residues. The same specimen was also included in a second study, on T cells of mothers and their children. From that report: Maternal samples each gave over 9 million TCR beta CDR3 reads, and child samples 2.5 million to 3.5 million each.

The chain employs TRBV6-2 or TRBV6-3 and TRBJ2-1; no clear D gene. With the DNA end fitting TRBJ2-7 better, the J assignment may be wrong. Sequenced input: blood. This sequence originates from a woman between 35 and 50 years old in good health. The chain's CDR3 is CASSVLSYNEQYF. The CDR3 DNA reads as TGTGCCAGCAGCGTACTTTCCTACAATGAGCAGTACTTC.